Below are 26 T cell receptor beta chains sequenced from a single sample in a study of blood T cell repertoires in COVID-19. This table comes from immunoSEQ multiplex PCR, and its TCRdb copy is limited to in-frame clones, with some not included. Here the sample spans approximately 250,000 clones, about 93% being singletons. The sequencing sample was made of peripheral blood. The receptor set was obtained from a man aged 25-40 years with COVID-19, enrolled during active disease.

This clone occurred many times. J is TRBJ2-5 and V is TRBV6-5, with 10 bases matching TRBD2. The CDR3 is 13 residues long. V trimming: 7 bases; J trimming: 7 bases; junction bases outside the gene matches: 6. Germline loops: CDR1 MNHEY, CDR2 SVGAGI. The DNA for the CDR3 is TGTGCCAGCACCCCAGCGGGGGGGTGGACCCAGTACTTC. This encodes CASTPAGGWTQYF.

The chain recombines TRBV5-5 with TRBJ1-3, with 9 positions matching TRBD1. The germline V gene encodes CDR1 SGHKS and CDR2 YYEKEE (reference sequence). Unmatched junction bases numbered 0, after V lost 3 bases and J lost 2 bases. The CDR3 covers 14 residues. CDR3 coding DNA: TGTGCCAGCAGCTGGGACAGGGCTGGAAACACCATATATTTT. Translating gives CASSWDRAGNTIYF.

The gene calls are TRBV5-4 and TRBJ2-7, with 7 positions matching TRBD1. Per germline, CDR1 SGHNT and CDR2 YYREEE (reference sequence). This CDR3 comprises 14 residues. V shed 3 bases, J shed 2 bases, and the junction held 5 bases outside the gene matches. CDR3 sequence reads: CASSSNDRAYEQYF. CDR3 coding DNA: TGTGCCAGCAGCTCCAACGACAGGGCCTACGAGCAGTACTTC.

This clone showed up just a few times. This chain connects TRBV11-2 to TRBJ1-1; D is unresolved. The CDR3 is 12 residues long. The V gene lost 5 bases and the J gene lost 10 bases, with 14 bases spanning the gap. CDR1 and CDR2 (germline): SGHAT, FQNNGV. The CDR3 sequence: CASSLTPGPAFF. The CDR3 DNA follows: TGTGCCAGCAGCCTCACCCCGGGTCCAGCTTTCTTT.

This rearrangement joins TRBV6-5 to TRBJ1-1; the D gene is possibly TRBD1 (5 bases). Trimming stripped 0 bases from V and 1 base from J, with 12 bases between. Germline CDR1 is MNHEY and CDR2 is SVGAGI. The length of the CDR3 is 16 residues. As DNA, the CDR3 is TGTGCCAGCAGTTACTCGAAAGGCGGGGGGAACACTGAAGCTTTCTTT. It specifies CASSYSKGGGNTEAFF.

The sample holds one count of this clone. The chain uses TRBV5-1 and TRBJ2-1, with a tentative D call TRBD1 (6 bases). The CDR3 spans 15 residues. Trimming pared 0 bases from V and 3 bases from J, leaving 10 bases between. Germline loops: CDR1 SGHRS, CDR2 YFSETQ. The CDR3 spells CASSLGDMNYNEQFF. CDR3 nucleotide sequence: TGCGCCAGCAGCTTGGGGGACATGAACTACAATGAGCAGTTCTTC. Complete variable domain (other parts from reference TRBV5-1 and TRBJ2-1): KAGVTQTPRYLIKTRGQQVTLSCSPISGHRSVSWYQQTPGQGLQFLFEYFSETQRNKGNFPGRFSGRQFSNSRSEMNVSTLELGDSALYLCASSLGDMNYNEQFFGPGTRLTVL.

This sequence joins TRBV10-3 and TRBJ1-5; D is uncertain. Germline-derived CDR1 and CDR2 are ENHRY and SYGVKD. With 4 bases removed from V and 4 bases from J, the gap between germline ends came to 8 bases. The CDR3 loop spans 13 amino acids. For the CDR3, the DNA is TGTGCCATCAGTGGTCGAGGGAATCAGCCCCAGCATTTT. Its protein product is CAISGRGNQPQHF.

This sequence joins TRBV6-5 and TRBJ1-1; possible D gene TRBD1, 5 bases. The germline V and J ends were trimmed by 6 bases and 1 base, with 12 bases remaining between them. Germline values: CDR1 MNHEY, CDR2 SVGAGI. The length of the CDR3 is 14 residues. CDR3 amino acids: CASSRGWANTEAFF. The CDR3 bases are TGTGCCAGCAGCCGGGGGTGGGCGAACACTGAAGCTTTCTTT.

The chain uses TRBV20-1 and TRBJ1-5; weak D call: TRBD1 (5 bases). There are 15 residues in the CDR3. Looked up from germline, CDR1 is DFQATT and CDR2 is SNEGSKA (reference sequence). V was cut by 3 bases and J by 2 bases, with 14 bases left in between. The CDR3 region is CSASGTRGGNQPQHF. CDR3 DNA: TGCAGTGCTAGTGGGACGCGGGGAGGCAATCAGCCCCAGCATTTT.

V is TRBV25-1 and J is TRBJ1-2; TRBD1 is a possible D gene (6 bases). The CDR3 contains 13 residues. From germline, CDR1 is MGHDK and CDR2 SYGVNS. Trimming stripped 5 bases from V and 7 bases from J, with 14 bases between. Written as DNA, the CDR3 is TGTGCCAGCAGTCCGAGGGGGGGCACTGGCTACACCTTC. The encoded protein is CASSPRGGTGYTF.

V usage is TRBV28 and J usage is TRBJ1-3; perhaps TRBD1 as D (6 bases). This CDR3 is 17 amino acids long. Trimming took 4 bases from V and 0 from J, leaving 16 bases between them. Germline CDR1 reads MDHEN; CDR2 reads SYDVKM. The DNA for the CDR3 is TGTGCCAGCAGTTCCACCGGACAGCTATTCTCTGGAAACACCATATATTTT. Its translation is CASSSTGQLFSGNTIYF.

The chain links TRBV7-9 to TRBJ2-3, with a tentative D call TRBD1 (6 bases). Germline CDR1 is SEHNR and CDR2 is FQNEAQ (reference sequence). The CDR3 totals 15 residues. Trimming cost V 2 bases and J 6 bases, with 15 bases left between them. CDR3 residues: CASSLPQGLEDTQYF. The CDR3 DNA reads as TGTGCCAGCAGCTTACCCCAGGGGCTGGAGGATACGCAGTATTTT. Filled out from reference TRBV7-9 and TRBJ2-3, the complete variable domain reads DTGVSQNPRHKITKRGQNVTFRCDPISEHNRLYWYRQTLGQGPEFLTYFQNEAQLEKSRLLSDRFSAERPKGSFSTLEIQRTEQGDSAMYLCASSLPQGLEDTQYFGPGTRLTVL.

The V and J genes are TRBV6-1 and TRBJ1-1; D might be TRBD1 (5 bases). Germline lookup yields CDR1 MNHNS and CDR2 SASEGT. The ends were cut back, 1 base at V and 5 bases at J, with 11 bases in the middle. The CDR3 is 14 residues long. The CDR3 protein is CASSEVSGRTEAFF. CDR3 nucleotides: TGTGCCAGCAGTGAAGTCTCAGGGCGGACTGAAGCTTTCTTT.

This chain connects TRBV21-1 to TRBJ1-6; TRBD1 was called by the table and not checked on the DNA. TRBV21-1 has pseudogene status. CDR3 length: 14 residues. The CDR3 DNA follows: TGTAACCCCGGGACAGGGCCCTATAATTCACCCCTCCACTTT. Encoded protein: CNPGTGPYNSPLHF.

This clone appeared once. V and J are TRBV9 and TRBJ1-3; perhaps TRBD1 as D (5 bases). Trimming removed 0 bases from V and 0 bases from J, with 16 bases in between. The CDR3 is 18 residues long. CDR1 and CDR2 (germline): SGDLS, YYNGEE. The CDR3, as DNA: TGTGCCAGCAGCGTAGGAGTTGGGGCAGGGCTCTCTGGAAACACCATATATTTT. It translates to CASSVGVGAGLSGNTIYF.

CDR3 coding DNA: TGTGCCAGCAGTTACTCGCCCCAGGGGGCCACTGAAGCTTTCTTT. This codes for CASSYSPQGATEAFF. The chain combines TRBV6-5 with TRBJ1-1, with 8 bases fitting TRBD1. After removal of 0 bases from V and 4 bases from J, the junction contained 4 bases not matched to a gene. From germline, CDR1 is MNHEY and CDR2 SVGAGI. CDR3 length equals 15 residues.

This sequence joins TRBV2 and TRBJ2-7; 8 bases align to TRBD1. The CDR3 extends over 13 amino acids. Germline CDR1 SNHLY, CDR2 FYNNEI. With 7 bases clipped from V and 5 bases from J, the junction kept 7 bases outside the gene matches. The CDR3 is CASTRQGTDEQYF. CDR3 DNA sequence: TGTGCCAGCACTCGACAGGGGACGGACGAGCAGTACTTC. Based on the CDR3 plus reference TRBV2 and TRBJ2-7, the full variable domain is EPEVTQTPSHQVTQMGQEVILRCVPISNHLYFYWYRQILGQKVEFLVSFYNNEISEKSEIFDDQFSVERPDGSNFTLKIRSTKLEDSAMYFCASTRQGTDEQYFGPGTRLTVT.

This chain joins TRBV7-3 and TRBJ2-7; 7 bases match TRBD2. The V gene end was trimmed by 5 bases and the J gene end by 0 bases; junction bases not matched to a gene: 7. The germline CDR1 and CDR2 sequences are SGHTA and FQGTGA. This CDR3 contains 15 residues. This CDR3 is CASSRSGDPSYEQYF. As DNA, the CDR3 is TGTGCCAGCAGCCGGAGCGGGGACCCCTCCTACGAGCAGTACTTC.

This chain joins TRBV24-1 and TRBJ1-1; 8 bases agree with TRBD1. Losses at the gene ends were 8 bases for V and 7 bases for J; bases not matched to a gene: 8. The germline gives CDR1 KGHDR, CDR2 SFDVKD. The CDR3 has 13 residues. The CDR3 region has the DNA TGTGCCACCAAGACAGGGGCGAACCGTGAAGCTTTCTTT. It is translated as CATKTGANREAFF.

The chain links TRBV5-1 to TRBJ2-1, with 7 bases aligning to TRBD2. The V gene's germline CDR1 is SGHRS and CDR2 YFSETQ. The CDR3 is 16 residues long. After removal of 7 bases from V and 4 bases from J, the junction contained 14 bases not matched to a gene. The CDR3 protein is CASGREISGWYNEQFF. CDR3 bases: TGCGCCAGCGGGAGGGAAATTAGCGGGTGGTACAATGAGCAGTTCTTC.

This clone was counted once. The chain combines TRBV10-3 with TRBJ2-3; D remains unclear. The CDR3 sequence is 13 residues long. V gave up 6 bases and J gave up 0 bases, with 7 bases separating them. Germline-derived CDR1 and CDR2 are ENHRY and SYGVKD. In DNA, the CDR3 is TGTGCCATCAGCTACCTTAGCACAGATACGCAGTATTTT. Translating gives CAISYLSTDTQYF.

The chain uses TRBV7-6 and TRBJ2-7; 8 bases are shared with TRBD1. The CDR3 runs to 17 residues. The ends lost 5 bases at V and 0 bases at J; junction bases unmatched: 12. Germline-derived CDR1 and CDR2 are SGHVS and FNYEAQ. In DNA, the CDR3 is TGTGCCAGCAGCCCAGAGTGGCGGACAGGGACCTCCTACGAGCAGTACTTC. Translating gives CASSPEWRTGTSYEQYF.

The genes are TRBV11-1 and TRBJ1-2, with TRBD1 matching 8 bases. CDR1 SGHAT and CDR2 FQDESV come from the germline V gene (reference sequence). The ends lost 5 bases at V and 8 bases at J; junction bases unmatched: 7. CDR3 size: 13 residues. The CDR3 coding sequence is TGTGCCAGCAGCACGGACAGGGAGGACGGCTACACCTTC. It is translated as CASSTDREDGYTF.

The chain recombines TRBV2 with TRBJ2-7; D perhaps matches TRBD1 (5 bases). The CDR3 totals 14 residues. Germline CDR1 SNHLY, CDR2 FYNNEI. The V and J ends lost 7 bases and 7 bases respectively, with 20 bases between them. CDR3 sequence: CASNGHRNVREQYF. As DNA, the CDR3 is TGTGCCAGCAACGGGCACAGGAACGTGCGGGAGCAGTACTTC.

The rearrangement links TRBV5-5 to TRBJ2-1; no firm D call. The CDR3 totals 13 residues. CDR1 and CDR2 from the germline V gene are SGHKS and YYEKEE (reference sequence). V lost 0 bases and J 3 bases, leaving 4 bases between the germline ends. CDR3 coding DNA: TGTGCCAGCAGCTTGGTCGGCTACAATGAGCAGTTCTTC. This gives the protein CASSLVGYNEQFF.

Details on this clone: Other DNA sequences from this sample encode an identical CDR3 as well. The chain joins TRBV19 to TRBJ1-2, with D unresolved. V was trimmed by 4 bases and J by 4 bases, leaving 4 bases between them. The CDR3 runs 11 residues. Germline CDR1 reads LNHDA; CDR2 reads SQIVND (reference sequence). The CDR3 nucleotides are TGTGCCAGTAGTACCTTCTATGGCTACACCTTC. Translated, it gives CASSTFYGYTF.